Below, 24 T cell receptor beta chains from the same sample are listed, as sequenced in a study of CD8 T cells in Susac syndrome (dated 2019 in TCRdb). The library was generated by the immunoSEQ multiplex PCR assay. RNA was extracted with the RNeasy kit and roughly 0.5 to 1 ug was reverse transcribed using random hexamers. TCRdb ran its own pipeline on the public reads, namely fastp trimming at Q25 and MiXCR clone calling, and kept in-frame beta chains. Rows are unified per CDR3 protein, each entry keeping the most common DNA and genes. The sample table shows roughly 80,000 distinct CDR3 sequences, and roughly 93% are seen once. Of the sample, about 0.28% falls within the top ten clones. The sequenced material came from CD8+ T cells from PBMCs. Every receptor here comes from a human donor in good health.

The chain recombines TRBV7-9 with TRBJ2-1; 11 positions match TRBD2. The CDR3 has 15 residues. The J segment lost 2 bases and the V segment lost 6 bases, leaving 3 bases of the junction unmatched. Germline CDR1 and CDR2: SEHNR and FQNEAQ (reference sequence). DNA of the CDR3: TGTGCCAGCAGTCTAGCGGGGGGAACCTACAATGAGCAGTTCTTC. It codes for CASSLAGGTYNEQFF.

The chain couples TRBV29-1 to TRBJ2-1, with 7 bases lining up with TRBD2. V was pared by 1 base and J by 6 bases, with 6 bases of the junction left unmatched. The CDR3 contains 14 residues. CDR1 SQVTM and CDR2 ANQGSEA come from the germline V gene. The CDR3 here is CSVEGRESSNEQFF. DNA of the CDR3: TGCAGCGTTGAAGGGCGGGAGAGTAGCAATGAGCAGTTCTTC.

V and J are TRBV6-6 and TRBJ2-5, with 8 bases aligning to TRBD1. CDR1 is MNHNY, CDR2 SVGAGI, per germline (reference sequence). The CDR3 is 13 residues long. The V and J ends lost 5 bases and 4 bases, in that order; junction bases with no gene match: 3. In DNA, the CDR3 is TGTGCCAGCAGTCTCCAGGGGGCAGAGACCCAGTACTTC. Amino acids: CASSLQGAETQYF.

V and J are TRBV30 and TRBJ2-3, with D possibly TRBD2 on 6 matching bases. This CDR3 contains 12 residues. Trimming left V 3 bases short and J 9 bases short, with 13 bases between. Per germline, CDR1 GTSNPN and CDR2 SVGIG (reference sequence). CDR3 in amino acids: CAWRGVRGTQYF. The CDR3 nucleotides are TGTGCCTGGAGAGGGGTCCGGGGGACGCAGTATTTT.

The rearrangement joins TRBV5-1 to TRBJ2-7; TRBD2 matches 12 bases. The ends lost 4 bases at V and 0 bases at J; junction bases unmatched: 2. The length of the CDR3 is 15 residues. The V gene's germline CDR1 is SGHRS and CDR2 YFSETQ. The CDR3 nucleotides are TGCGCCAGCAGCCCGACTAGCGGGGGCTCCTACGAGCAGTACGTC. Protein: CASSPTSGGSYEQYV.

In DNA, the CDR3 is TGCAGTGCTAGAGATGACAGGGGTTCCGAGCAGTACTTC. Protein product: CSARDDRGSEQYF. The chain employs TRBV20-1 and TRBJ2-7; 8 nucleotides line up with TRBD1. Looked up from germline, CDR1 is DFQATT and CDR2 is SNEGSKA (reference sequence). Trimming removed 0 bases from V and 6 bases from J; junction bases left unmatched: 4. This CDR3 comprises 13 residues.

The chain carries TRBV9 and TRBJ2-5; TRBD1 agrees at 12 bases. The V segment lost 4 bases and the J segment 5 bases; nucleotides outside the gene matches: 3. The CDR3 runs 14 residues. Germline CDR1 reads SGDLS; CDR2 reads YYNGEE. The CDR3 DNA reads as TGTGCCAGCAGCAAGGGACAGGGGGCTGAGACCCAGTACTTC. Translation gives CASSKGQGAETQYF.

V gene TRBV7-6 combines with J gene TRBJ2-1, with D perhaps assigned TRBD1 or TRBD2 (6 bases each). Germline CDR1 SGHVS, CDR2 FNYEAQ. The CDR3 loop spans 15 amino acids. Trimming removed 2 bases from V and 9 bases from J, with 17 bases in between. CDR3 bases: TGTGCCAGCAGCTTATTCAACCGGGGGCTCCGTGAGCAGTTCTTC. Encoded protein: CASSLFNRGLREQFF.

V and J are TRBV9 and TRBJ2-5; unclear D gene. Germline V gene lookup returns CDR1 SGDLS and CDR2 YYNGEE. Deletions cut 3 bases from V and 5 bases from J, with 14 bases between. The CDR3 sequence is 14 residues long. CDR3 nucleotide sequence: TGTGCCAGCAGCGCTATCGACCGTCCGGAGACCCAGTACTTC. Translated, it gives CASSAIDRPETQYF.

The V gene is TRBV3-1, the J gene TRBJ1-2, with D hard to call. This CDR3 region has 14 residues. Germline loops: CDR1 LGHDT, CDR2 YNNKEL (reference sequence). V lost 0 bases, J lost 4 bases, and 9 bases lay in between. CDR3: CASSQDGKGYGYTF. The CDR3 DNA is TGTGCCAGCAGCCAAGACGGGAAGGGCTATGGCTACACCTTC.

The genes are TRBV9 and TRBJ2-1; the match to TRBD2 covers 10 bases. The CDR3 loop spans 16 amino acids. Unmatched junction bases numbered 10, after V lost 3 bases and J lost 7 bases. The V gene's germline CDR1 is SGDLS and CDR2 YYNGEE. The CDR3 loop is CASSGHLAGVWNEQFF. The CDR3 nucleotides read TGTGCCAGCAGCGGGCACCTAGCGGGGGTTTGGAATGAGCAGTTCTTC.

The chain employs TRBV30 and TRBJ2-2, with a weak D call TRBD2 (5 bases). This CDR3 spans 13 amino acids. V lost 3 bases, J lost 5 bases, and 10 bases lay in between. Germline loops: CDR1 GTSNPN, CDR2 SVGIG (reference sequence). The CDR3 DNA is TGTGCCTGGAGCTTGTCGGGAACCGGGGAGCTGTTTTTT. It codes for CAWSLSGTGELFF.

A few counts support this clonotype. J is TRBJ1-1 and V is TRBV9; D is unresolved. Trimming stripped 2 bases from V and 1 base from J, with 6 bases between. The CDR3 has 13 residues. Germline V gives CDR1 SGDLS, CDR2 YYNGEE. CDR3 bases: TGTGCCAGCAGCGTCTGGGGGAACACTGAAGCTTTCTTT. It translates to CASSVWGNTEAFF.

The rearrangement uses TRBV9 and TRBJ1-4, with D perhaps TRBD1 (5 bases). The germline V gene encodes CDR1 SGDLS and CDR2 YYNGEE. The CDR3 is 16 residues long. Trimming shortened V by 3 bases and J by 5 bases, and 17 bases separated the two germline ends. The CDR3 here is CASSDRRDGRNEKLFF. CDR3 nucleotide sequence: TGTGCCAGCAGCGACCGCCGGGACGGACGAAATGAAAAACTGTTTTTT.

CDR3 region: CSVDGRSEAFF. In DNA, the CDR3 is TGCAGCGTTGACGGGCGGTCTGAAGCTTTCTTT. This chain connects TRBV29-1 to TRBJ1-1, with unresolved D. The germline gives CDR1 SQVTM, CDR2 ANQGSEA. V was shortened by 3 bases and J by 6 bases, with 8 bases between the two germline ends. This CDR3 spans 11 amino acids.

The rearrangement links TRBV9 to TRBJ2-4; D may match TRBD1 or TRBD2 (5 bases each). Per germline, CDR1 SGDLS and CDR2 YYNGEE. V lost 0 bases to trimming and J lost 1 base, with 14 bases between them. CDR3 length: 17 amino acids. The CDR3 loop reads CASSVGGGGGAKNIQYF. The CDR3 nucleotides are TGTGCCAGCAGCGTAGGTGGTGGGGGTGGCGCCAAAAACATTCAGTACTTC.

The chain is built from TRBV12-3 or TRBV12-4 and TRBJ2-1; 11 bases line up with TRBD2. V lost 4 bases and J lost 8; bases outside the gene matches: 7. CDR3 length equals 15 residues. In DNA form, the CDR3 reads TGTGCCAGCAGTTCCCCGGGACTAGCGGTGTATGAGCAGTTCTTC. This translates into CASSSPGLAVYEQFF.

The chain carries TRBV12-3 or TRBV12-4 and TRBJ2-1, with 8 bases lining up with TRBD1. The ends lost 7 bases at V and 5 bases at J; junction bases unmatched: 7. The CDR3 consists of 14 residues. CDR3 loop: CASTSDRANNEQFF. CDR3 bases: TGTGCCAGCACCTCGGACAGGGCAAACAATGAGCAGTTCTTC.

DNA of the CDR3: TGCGCCAGCAGCCAAGGGGCAGGGCCTGGCTACACCTTC. Its protein product is CASSQGAGPGYTF. The chain combines TRBV4-3 with TRBJ1-2; D is possibly TRBD1 (5 bases). This CDR3 is 13 amino acids long. Germline V lookup: CDR1 LGHNA, CDR2 YSLEER. Trimming cost V 1 base and J 7 bases, with 10 bases left between them.

J is TRBJ1-1 and V is TRBV28; 9 bases match TRBD1. With V trimmed by 5 bases and J by 7 bases, 11 bases remained unmatched. This CDR3 has 15 residues. From germline, CDR1 is MDHEN and CDR2 SYDVKM. The CDR3 protein is CASSPEQGAGSEAFF. DNA of the CDR3: TGTGCCAGCAGTCCCGAACAGGGGGCTGGCAGTGAAGCTTTCTTT.

The J gene is TRBJ2-4, the V gene TRBV7-9; 10 nucleotides line up with TRBD2. This CDR3 spans 14 amino acids. Germline lookup yields CDR1 SEHNR and CDR2 FQNEAQ (reference sequence). The J segment lost 9 bases and the V segment lost 5 bases, leaving 7 bases of the junction unmatched. The CDR3 is CASSPKVAGGIQYF. Here the CDR3 DNA reads TGTGCCAGCAGCCCGAAGGTAGCGGGGGGCATTCAGTACTTC.

This clonotype showed up just once. The V gene is TRBV6-1, the J gene TRBJ2-5, with TRBD2 identical over 11 bases. The CDR3 spans 15 residues. V shed 2 bases and J 4 bases; nucleotides not matched to a gene: 3. Germline V gene sequence: CDR1 MNHNS, CDR2 SASEGT. The CDR3 spells CASSELAGGPETQYF. In nucleotides, the CDR3 is TGTGCCAGCAGTGAATTAGCGGGAGGGCCAGAGACCCAGTACTTC.

This chain links TRBV4-2 with TRBJ2-3, with TRBD2 as a possible D gene (6 bases). Germline-derived CDR1 and CDR2 are LGHNA and YNFKEQ. This CDR3 contains 16 residues. Trimming shortened V by 4 bases and J by 1 base, and 15 bases separated the two germline ends. The CDR3 reads CASSLNGASGTDTQYF. In DNA, the CDR3 is TGTGCCAGCAGCCTGAATGGGGCTAGCGGCACAGATACGCAGTATTTT.

The J gene is TRBJ1-2, the V gene TRBV20-1, with 11 bases aligning to TRBD1. In germline, CDR1 is DFQATT, CDR2 SNEGSKA (reference sequence). J was trimmed by 5 bases and V by 6 bases; bases with no gene match: 8. The CDR3 loop spans 14 amino acids. The CDR3 sequence: CSAWDRGLDYGYTF. For the CDR3, the DNA is TGCAGTGCCTGGGACAGGGGGTTGGATTATGGCTACACCTTC.